This is a list of T cell receptor beta chains from one sample in a study of blood T cell repertoires in COVID-19. Generated by immunoSEQ multiplex PCR, the TCRdb table keeps only in-frame clones and is missing some. The data show 250,000 to 350,000 clones, around 88% seen once. The specimen sequenced was PBMCs or T cells enriched from blood (not recorded which). The receptors come from a woman aged 40 to 50 who had recovered from COVID-19. Each CDR3 is given with its conserved first and last residue. D genes are given only for firm matches. Expanded clones get a size class; other rows say once, few or many, or leave the size out.

D: TRBD2; V: TRBV9; size: NA; J: TRBJ2-7; DNA: TGTGCCAGCAGCGTAGGTTTGGGGAGCGGGAGAGTCGCCTACGAGCAGTACTTC; CDR3: CASSVGLGSGRVAYEQYF
D: NA; V: TRBV5-1; size: once; J: TRBJ2-3; DNA: TGCGCCAGCAGCTTGACGGCGGGGAGGATAGATACGCAGTATTTT; CDR3: CASSLTAGRIDTQYF
D: NA; V: TRBV7-2; size: NA; J: TRBJ1-4; DNA: TGTGCCAGCAGCTCTCTGAACGGTGAAAAACTGTTTTTT; CDR3: CASSSLNGEKLFF
D: NA; V: TRBV19; size: NA; J: TRBJ1-2; DNA: TGTGCCAGTACCGGACAATACTATGGCTACACCTTC; CDR3: CASTGQYYGYTF
D: NA; V: TRBV6-5; size: NA; J: TRBJ2-1; DNA: TGTGCCAGCGGGCGGACCCAGCCCCCCGGGGGGCAGTTCTTC; CDR3: CASGRTQPPGGQFF
D: TRBD2; V: TRBV4-1; size: NA; J: TRBJ2-1; DNA: TGCGCCAGCAGCCAATACCCCAGCGGGAGTACCTACAATGAGCAGTTCTTC; CDR3: CASSQYPSGSTYNEQFF
D: NA; V: TRBV30; size: NA; J: TRBJ1-1; DNA: TGTGCCTGGGTGTTATGGGCGGGGGGCACTGAAGCTTTCTTT; CDR3: CAWVLWAGGTEAFF
D: NA; V: TRBV4-3; size: NA; J: TRBJ1-5; DNA: TGCGCCAGCAGCCAAGATTTGGGCGGCAATCAGCCCCAGCATTTT; CDR3: CASSQDLGGNQPQHF
D: NA; V: TRBV7-8; size: NA; J: TRBJ2-6; DNA: TGTGCCAGCAGCGACGGAGACTCTGGGGCCAACGTCCTGACTTTC; CDR3: CASSDGDSGANVLTF
D: NA; V: TRBV29-1; size: NA; J: TRBJ1-3; DNA: TGCAGCGCTCTGACTGCGACCTCTGGAAACACCATATATTTT; CDR3: CSALTATSGNTIYF
D: NA; V: TRBV6-1; size: few; J: TRBJ1-5; DNA: TGTGCCAGCAGTGAGTTATATCGGACAGCAGGTAGGGGCAATCAGCCCCAGCATTTT; CDR3: CASSELYRTAGRGNQPQHF
D: TRBD2; V: TRBV19; size: NA; J: TRBJ2-7; DNA: TGTGCCAGTGGTAGCGGGAGGTCGTACGAGCAGTACTTC; CDR3: CASGSGRSYEQYF
D: NA; V: TRBV12-3/TRBV12-4; size: once; J: TRBJ1-1; DNA: TGTGCTAACAGCGGCCTGATGAACACTGAAGCTTTCTTT; CDR3: CANSGLMNTEAFF
D: NA; V: TRBV11-3; size: NA; J: TRBJ2-3; DNA: TGTGCCAGCAGCTTGCGGTCGTCGGATACGCAGTATTTT; CDR3: CASSLRSSDTQYF
D: NA; V: TRBV7-9; size: NA; J: TRBJ2-5; DNA: TGTGCCAGCAGCTTGCAGCAAGAGACCCAGTACTTC; CDR3: CASSLQQETQYF
D: NA; V: TRBV6-6; size: NA; J: TRBJ1-5; DNA: TGTGCCAGCAGTTACAACGGAGGCACTCAGCCCCAGCATTTT; CDR3: CASSYNGGTQPQHF
D: NA; V: TRBV5-4; size: NA; J: TRBJ1-4; DNA: TGTGCCAGCAGCCAGGACCAAGGCGGGGAAAAACTGTTTTTT; CDR3: CASSQDQGGEKLFF
D: NA; V: TRBV6-5; size: NA; J: TRBJ1-2; DNA: TGTGCCAGCAGAACTAACCGGGACAAAGGCTATGGCTACACCTTC; CDR3: CASRTNRDKGYGYTF
D: TRBD1; V: TRBV4-3; size: NA; J: TRBJ2-5; DNA: TGCGCCAGCGGACAGGTACAAGAGACCCAGTACTTC; CDR3: CASGQVQETQYF
D: TRBD1; V: TRBV28; size: once; J: TRBJ2-7; DNA: TGTGCCAGCAGTTCACAGGGGCCCCTTGGCGAGCAGTACTTC; CDR3: CASSSQGPLGEQYF
D: NA; V: TRBV28; size: NA; J: TRBJ1-6; DNA: TGTGCCAGCAGTTTAGCCAGAACCGCGCGGGTATTGGATAATTCACCCCTCCACTTT; CDR3: CASSLARTARVLDNSPLHF
D: NA; V: TRBV11-2; size: NA; J: TRBJ2-7; DNA: TGTGCCAGCAGCTTAATCGTGGGGACATCCCACGAGCAGTACTTC; CDR3: CASSLIVGTSHEQYF
D: TRBD2; V: TRBV5-6; size: NA; J: TRBJ2-1; DNA: TGTGCCAGCAGCTTGCTAGCGGGAGGGACCTCCTACAATGAGCAGTTCTTC; CDR3: CASSLLAGGTSYNEQFF
D: TRBD2; V: TRBV25-1; size: NA; J: TRBJ2-2; DNA: TGTGCCAGCAGTGGGACTAGCGGGCCCACCGGGGAGCTGTTTTTT; CDR3: CASSGTSGPTGELFF
D: NA; V: TRBV27; size: few; J: TRBJ2-7; DNA: TGTGCCAGCAGAAACGGAGCCTACGAGCAGTACTTC; CDR3: CASRNGAYEQYF
D: TRBD2; V: TRBV18; size: once; J: TRBJ2-1; DNA: TGTGCCAGCTCACCACCGGGGCTAGCGGGTTGGGATGAGCAGTTCTTC; CDR3: CASSPPGLAGWDEQFF
D: NA; V: TRBV28; size: NA; J: TRBJ1-2; DNA: TGTGCCAGCAGTTTTAGCGGCGGAGGAAACTATGGCTACACCTTC; CDR3: CASSFSGGGNYGYTF
D: TRBD2; V: TRBV12-3/TRBV12-4; size: NA; J: TRBJ2-7; DNA: TGTGCCAGCACCTTAGCGGGAGGGGGCGAGCAGTACTTC; CDR3: CASTLAGGGEQYF
D: NA; V: TRBV28; size: NA; J: TRBJ1-5; DNA: TGTGCCAGCAGGGCCCCGGGACAAAGTAATCAGCCCCAGCATTTT; CDR3: CASRAPGQSNQPQHF
D: TRBD1; V: TRBV10-3; size: NA; J: TRBJ1-2; DNA: TGTGCCATCAGTGGACAGGGGGCGGGTGGCTACACCTTC; CDR3: CAISGQGAGGYTF
D: NA; V: TRBV7-2; size: NA; J: TRBJ2-7; DNA: TGTGCCAGCAGCACTACAGGGATCTCCTACGAGCAGTACTTC; CDR3: CASSTTGISYEQYF
D: NA; V: TRBV19; size: NA; J: TRBJ2-5; DNA: TGTGCCAGTACCCTAGACAGCAACCAAGAGACCCAGTACTTC; CDR3: CASTLDSNQETQYF
D: TRBD1; V: TRBV4-2; size: NA; J: TRBJ1-5; DNA: TGTGCCAGCAGCCATACAGGGGGCAATCAGCCCCAGCATTTT; CDR3: CASSHTGGNQPQHF
D: NA; V: TRBV27; size: NA; J: TRBJ2-1; DNA: TGTGCCAGCAGTCCGGGGACTTCCCTCTCCTACAATGAGCAGTTCTTC; CDR3: CASSPGTSLSYNEQFF
D: TRBD2; V: TRBV9; size: NA; J: TRBJ2-1; DNA: TGTGCCAGCAGCGTAGAAACTAGCGGGAGATCCAATGAGCAGTTCTTC; CDR3: CASSVETSGRSNEQFF
D: TRBD2; V: TRBV3-1/TRBV3-2; size: NA; J: TRBJ2-7; DNA: TGTGCCAGCAGCCAAGTTCGGGGGACTAGCGGGAGCTCCTACGAGCAGTACTTC; CDR3: CASSQVRGTSGSSYEQYF
D: NA; V: TRBV28; size: few; J: TRBJ1-6; DNA: TGTGCCAGCAGTTTGTTCCGGCTAGGCCCGAGCTCCTATAATTCACCCCTCCACTTT; CDR3: CASSLFRLGPSSYNSPLHF
D: NA; V: TRBV13; size: NA; J: TRBJ2-7; DNA: TGTGCCAGCAGCTCATTACATCAAGTTGGCTACGAGCAGTACTTC; CDR3: CASSSLHQVGYEQYF
D: NA; V: TRBV11-2; size: NA; J: TRBJ1-2; DNA: TGTGCCAGCAGCAAAGGGAGTAATGGTGGCTACACCTTC; CDR3: CASSKGSNGGYTF
D: TRBD2; V: TRBV5-4; size: NA; J: TRBJ2-7; DNA: TGTGCCAGCAGCCCTGGACTAGGTCCCTACGAGCAGTACTTC; CDR3: CASSPGLGPYEQYF
D: NA; V: TRBV12-3/TRBV12-4; size: NA; J: TRBJ1-2; DNA: TGTGCCAGCACCACACAAATTGGCTATGGCTACACCTTC; CDR3: CASTTQIGYGYTF
D: TRBD2; V: TRBV7-8; size: NA; J: TRBJ2-7; DNA: TGTGCCAGCAGCCCCCTGGGAAGCGGGAGAAACGAGCAGTACTTC; CDR3: CASSPLGSGRNEQYF
D: TRBD2; V: TRBV7-2; size: NA; J: TRBJ2-7; DNA: TGTGCCAGCAGCCGCGTTGGGACTAGCGGGAGATCCTACGAGCAGTACTTC; CDR3: CASSRVGTSGRSYEQYF
D: TRBD2; V: TRBV20-1; size: NA; J: TRBJ2-4; DNA: TGCAGTGCTAGTCTCCCCAGCGGGGACATTCAGTACTTC; CDR3: CSASLPSGDIQYF
D: TRBD2; V: TRBV5-1; size: few; J: TRBJ2-5; DNA: TGCGCCAGCAGCCCCTACACTAGCGGGAGGGCACGGCAGACCCAGTACTTC; CDR3: CASSPYTSGRARQTQYF
D: TRBD2; V: TRBV19; size: NA; J: TRBJ2-1; DNA: TGTGCCAGTAGTATCAAGACTAGCGGGTACAATGAGCAGTTCTTC; CDR3: CASSIKTSGYNEQFF